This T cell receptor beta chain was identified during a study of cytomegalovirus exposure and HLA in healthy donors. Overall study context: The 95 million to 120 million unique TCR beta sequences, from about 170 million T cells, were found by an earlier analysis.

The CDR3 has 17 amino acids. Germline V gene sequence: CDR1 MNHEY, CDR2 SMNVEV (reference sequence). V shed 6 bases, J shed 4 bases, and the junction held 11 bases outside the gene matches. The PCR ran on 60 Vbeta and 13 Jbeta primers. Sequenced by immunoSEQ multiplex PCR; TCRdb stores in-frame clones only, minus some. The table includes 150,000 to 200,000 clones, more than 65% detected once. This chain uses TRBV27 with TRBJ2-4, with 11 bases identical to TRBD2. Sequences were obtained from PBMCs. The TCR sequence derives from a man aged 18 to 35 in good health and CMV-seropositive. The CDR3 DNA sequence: TGTGCCAGCAGCCAGGGGACTAGCGGTGCGTCAAAAAACATTCAGTACTTC. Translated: CASSQGTSGASKNIQYF.